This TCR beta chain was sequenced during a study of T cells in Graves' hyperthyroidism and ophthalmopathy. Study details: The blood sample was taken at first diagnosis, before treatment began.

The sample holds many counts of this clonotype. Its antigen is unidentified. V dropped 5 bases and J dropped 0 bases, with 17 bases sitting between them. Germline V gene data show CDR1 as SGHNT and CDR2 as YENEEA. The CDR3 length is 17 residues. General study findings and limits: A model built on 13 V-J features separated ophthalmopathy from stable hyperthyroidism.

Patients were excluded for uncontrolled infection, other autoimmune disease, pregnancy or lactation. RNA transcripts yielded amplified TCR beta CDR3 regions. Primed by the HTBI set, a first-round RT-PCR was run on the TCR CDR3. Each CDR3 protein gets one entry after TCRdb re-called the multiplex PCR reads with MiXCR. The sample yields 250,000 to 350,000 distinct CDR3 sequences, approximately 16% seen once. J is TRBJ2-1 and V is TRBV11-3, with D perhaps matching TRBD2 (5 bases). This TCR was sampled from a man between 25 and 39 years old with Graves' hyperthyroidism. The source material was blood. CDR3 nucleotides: TGTGCCAGCAGCCCCCTCTTGACGGGGAGCTCCTACAATGAGCAGTTCTTC. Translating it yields CASSPLLTGSSYNEQFF.